A selection of T cell receptor beta chains follows, all from one sample in a study of beta chain features in type 1 diabetes. The data were produced by immunoSEQ multiplex PCR, yet TCRdb's version contains in-frame clones alone and is incomplete. The table includes around 330,000 clones, around 10% detected once. Material for sequencing was naive CD4+ T cells from blood. Every receptor here comes from a woman aged 30 to 39 in good health. CDR3s include the opening cysteine and the closing phenylalanine or tryptophan. The order of the fields is clone size, V gene, D gene, J gene, CDR3 protein, CDR3 DNA. A D gene is named only where the DNA matches it firmly. Part of the rows lack a size; the others show once, few, many or a class for expanded clones.

NA,TRBV5-1,NA,TRBJ1-1,CASSLDRGTNTEAFF,TGCGCCAGCAGCTTGGATCGGGGGACGAACACTGAAGCTTTCTTT
few,TRBV11-2,TRBD2,TRBJ2-7,CASSYGLAEYEQYF,TGTGCCAGCAGCTACGGACTAGCGGAATACGAGCAGTACTTC
few,TRBV19,NA,TRBJ2-7,CASSMRGTASYEQYF,TGTGCCAGTAGTATGAGGGGGACCGCATCCTACGAGCAGTACTTC
NA,TRBV30,TRBD1,TRBJ2-3,CAWSRTGSTDTQYF,TGTGCCTGGAGTCGGACAGGGAGCACAGATACGCAGTATTTT
NA,TRBV27,TRBD2,TRBJ2-7,CASRAGPYEQYF,TGTGCCAGCAGAGCGGGACCCTACGAGCAGTACTTC
NA,TRBV4-1,TRBD1,TRBJ2-1,CASSLGQGGLNEQFF,TGCGCCAGCAGCCTCGGACAGGGGGGTCTCAATGAGCAGTTCTTC
few,TRBV5-4,TRBD2,TRBJ2-5,CASSPLAGVSQETQYF,TGTGCCAGCAGTCCTCTAGCGGGAGTCTCACAAGAGACCCAGTACTTC
few,TRBV5-4,TRBD1,TRBJ2-4,CASTMTGKNIQYF,TGTGCCAGCACCATGACAGGGAAAAACATTCAGTACTTC
few,TRBV2,NA,TRBJ2-7,CASTADSTSYEQYF,TGTGCCAGCACGGCGGACTCCACATCCTACGAGCAGTACTTC
few,TRBV19,TRBD2,TRBJ2-1,CASLGEGSSYNEQFF,TGTGCCAGTTTGGGGGAGGGGAGCTCCTACAATGAGCAGTTCTTC
few,TRBV28,TRBD2,TRBJ2-1,CASRRTSGNYNEQFF,TGTGCCAGCAGGAGGACTAGCGGGAACTACAATGAGCAGTTCTTC
few,TRBV7-3,TRBD2,TRBJ2-1,CASLEPGLAGEGPFF,TGTGCCAGCCTTGAGCCGGGACTAGCGGGAGAAGGGCCGTTCTTC
NA,TRBV28,TRBD1,TRBJ2-4,CASSRLSGTGLNIQYF,TGTGCCAGCAGTCGACTGTCCGGGACAGGGTTAAACATTCAGTACTTC
NA,TRBV14,TRBD1,TRBJ2-3,CASSKKTGGEYTDTQYF,TGTGCCAGCAGCAAAAAGACAGGGGGTGAATACACAGATACGCAGTATTTT